This T cell receptor (beta chain) is drawn from a study of cytomegalovirus exposure and HLA in healthy donors. Study as a whole: The same platform as the roughly 670 first-cohort repertoires was used for the 95 to 150 validation repertoires, a later analysis reported. Study findings and constraints: There were some public TCRs occurring in many donors, but most TCR sequences were rare. As confirmed in vitro, three CMV-associated chains were specific for CMV antigens.

Note on this clone: Its antigen is still unknown.

Here immunoSEQ multiplex PCR was the method, and the copy in TCRdb shows in-frame clones only, minus some. The sample lists approximately 150,000 clones, roughly 87% occurring once. The donors were part of the validation cohort, which consisted of some 120 subjects and was separate from the first cohort of hundreds of subjects. The source is a man aged 18 to 29 in good health and CMV-seropositive. Sequenced input: PBMCs.

DNA of the CDR3: TGCAGCGTTGAGGGGCAGGGGTCTTACAATGAGCAGTTCTTC. It yields the protein CSVEGQGSYNEQFF. The chain combines TRBV29-1 with TRBJ2-1; tentatively, D is TRBD1 (6 bases). This CDR3 spans 14 amino acids. The germline V gene has CDR1 SQVTM and CDR2 ANQGSEA. V gave up 3 bases and J gave up 4 bases, with 13 bases separating them.